This is a list of T cell receptor beta chains from one sample in a study of human T cells and chemical hapten exposure. TCRdb passed the RACE reads through MiXCR, listing each CDR3 protein once. The data hold tens of thousands of distinct CDR3 sequences, with around a tenth observed a single time. The sequencing used whole blood, collected in connection with sensitization to the hapten diphenylcyclopropenone (DPC). The origin of the receptors is a man in his forties or fifties with alopecia areata. Some clones in this sample may be carry-over from other donors' samples. The CDR3 runs from the conserved cysteine through the conserved F or W. Some rows mark clone size as missing; the rest say once, few, many or name a class of expanded clone.

J | size | V | CDR3
TRBJ2-2 | many | TRBV12-3/TRBV12-4 | CASNSGSNTGELFF
TRBJ1-1 | NA | TRBV5-6 | CASSQGTTNTEAFF
TRBJ2-3 | many | TRBV7-6 | CASSFALAGDWDTQYF
TRBJ1-1 | many | TRBV5-1 | CASSWDSQETEAFF
TRBJ2-7 | NA | TRBV29-1 | CSVEASSNEQYF
TRBJ2-1 | many | TRBV25-1 | CASSHAGGANEQFF
TRBJ2-3 | few | TRBV28 | CASSFQREEDTQYF
TRBJ2-2 | few | TRBV24-1 | CATSAPMGRTSTGELFF
TRBJ2-2 | few | TRBV29-1 | CSAERTGAGELFF
TRBJ2-1 | many | TRBV29-1 | CSVERLAGVREQFF
TRBJ2-3 | many | TRBV29-1 | CSVGQEPLDTQYF
TRBJ2-3 | NA | TRBV30 | CAWSVGLAGATDTQYF
TRBJ2-5 | few | TRBV10-1 | CASSDWISTQYF
TRBJ2-5 | few | TRBV28 | CASSPPAGVGETQYF
TRBJ2-5 | NA | TRBV6-2/TRBV6-3 | CASSSAGQETQYF
TRBJ2-1 | NA | TRBV20-1 | CSANKVGRDYNEQFF
TRBJ2-1 | NA | TRBV12-3/TRBV12-4 | CASSPQGLNEQFF
TRBJ2-3 | NA | TRBV7-7 | CASSLGLARSDTQYF
TRBJ2-5 | few | TRBV5-1 | CASSLGTSGKETQYF
TRBJ2-5 | few | TRBV18 | CASSQPAVQETQYF
TRBJ2-3 | many | TRBV21-1 | CASRWLIGMGADTQYF
TRBJ1-4 | many | TRBV9 | CASSAFPGQGFKKLFF